Below, 3 T cell receptor beta chains from the same sample are listed, as sequenced in a study of blood T cell repertoires in COVID-19. The protocol was immunoSEQ multiplex PCR, while the TCRdb copy is restricted to in-frame clones and leaves out a portion. The data hold around 500,000 clones, with roughly 88% observed a single time. Sequenced material: peripheral blood. These receptors were obtained from a human donor in a cohort sampled during active COVID-19.

This clone has a single count. This chain joins TRBV5-1 and TRBJ2-1, with 8 positions matching TRBD1. There are 14 residues in the CDR3. Germline values: CDR1 SGHRS, CDR2 YFSETQ. V lost 5 bases to trimming and J lost 5 bases; unmatched junction nucleotides: 6. CDR3 protein: CASSRTGGNNEQFF. The CDR3 nucleotides read TGCGCCAGCAGTAGAACAGGGGGTAACAATGAGCAGTTCTTC.

V gene TRBV14 combines with J gene TRBJ2-5, with D maybe TRBD1 (5 bases). CDR1 is SGHDN, CDR2 FVKESK, per germline. Trimming removed 4 bases at V and 1 base at J, with 10 bases between. This CDR3 has 14 residues. CDR3 in amino acids: CASSLIRGQETQYF. The CDR3 nucleotides are TGTGCCAGCAGCCTTATTAGGGGCCAAGAGACCCAGTACTTC.

As to this clone: The sample contains more than one DNA sequence encoding this CDR3. This rearrangement joins TRBV11-3 to TRBJ2-3; 11 bases are shared with TRBD1. The germline V gene has CDR1 SGHNT and CDR2 YENEEA. With 5 bases clipped from V and 4 bases from J, the junction kept 5 bases outside the gene matches. CDR3 length equals 15 residues. The CDR3 coding sequence is TGTGCCAGCAGCCCGCGGACAGGGGGCCCAGATACGCAGTATTTT. It is translated as CASSPRTGGPDTQYF. Looking up the rest from reference TRBV11-3 and TRBJ2-3 gives the full variable domain: EAGVVQSPRYKIIEKKQPVAFWCNPISGHNTLYWYLQNLGQGPELLIRYENEEAVDDSQLPKDRFSAERLKGVDSTLKIQPAELGDSAVYLCASSPRTGGPDTQYFGPGTRLTVL.